A single sample gave rise to the 29 T cell receptor beta chains below, sequenced in a study of T cells in Graves' hyperthyroidism and ophthalmopathy. The CDR3 regions of TCR beta were amplified from RNA transcripts. TCR CDR3 underwent first-round RT-PCR with the HTBI primer set. TCRdb reprocessed the multiplex PCR reads with MiXCR, giving one entry per CDR3 protein. The sample holds over 250,000 distinct CDR3 sequences, 20% to 25% seen once. Sequencing was done on a sample of blood. These receptor sequences come from a man aged 25-45 years with Graves' ophthalmopathy.

The rearrangement links TRBV20-1 to TRBJ1-2; TRBD1 matches at 9 bases. The V and J ends lost 3 bases and 6 bases, in that order; junction bases with no gene match: 5. The CDR3 runs 13 residues. Germline assignment: CDR1 DFQATT and CDR2 SNEGSKA (reference sequence). As DNA, the CDR3 is TGCAGTGCTAGCAGGGGACAGGGTAATGGCTACACCTTC. Its translation: CSASRGQGNGYTF.

This clonotype was recorded only once. The J gene is TRBJ1-5, the V gene TRBV6-1, with a tentative D call TRBD1 (6 bases). This CDR3 is built from 14 residues. Germline V CDR1 and CDR2: MNHNS, SASEGT. Trimming stripped 7 bases from V and 3 bases from J, with 13 bases between. Here the CDR3 reads CASMKNRVNQPQHF. In DNA, the CDR3 is TGTGCCAGCATGAAAAACAGGGTCAATCAGCCCCAGCATTTT.

The V call is TRBV29-1, the J call TRBJ2-5; 14 bases align to TRBD2. V dropped 4 bases and J dropped 2; count of bases not matched to a gene: 6. Germline V gives CDR1 SQVTM, CDR2 ANQGSEA. This CDR3 is 16 amino acids long. The CDR3 reads CSVAGTSGSKQETQYF. CDR3 in DNA: TGCAGCGTTGCGGGGACTAGCGGGAGTAAGCAAGAGACCCAGTACTTC.

This clonotype came up many times. V is TRBV6-1 and J is TRBJ2-7; 13 bases fit TRBD2. With 5 bases clipped from V and 6 bases from J, the junction kept 7 bases outside the gene matches. This CDR3 spans 15 amino acids. The V gene's germline CDR1 is MNHNS and CDR2 SASEGT. CDR3 in amino acids: CASSYDRLAGGEQYF. Written as DNA, the CDR3 is TGTGCCAGCAGTTACGACCGACTAGCGGGAGGCGAGCAGTACTTC.

The V call is TRBV29-1, the J call TRBJ2-3; TRBD2 matches at 9 bases. Germline V lookup: CDR1 SQVTM, CDR2 ANQGSEA. CDR3 length: 16 amino acids. V gave up 1 base and J gave up 2 bases; unmatched junction bases: 7. CDR3 coding DNA: TGCAGCGTTGAAGGGGGGCTAGCGGGACACACAGATACGCAGTATTTT. This encodes CSVEGGLAGHTDTQYF.

The gene calls are TRBV6-1 and TRBJ1-1, with D perhaps matching TRBD1 (6 bases). CDR1 and CDR2 from the germline V gene are MNHNS and SASEGT. This CDR3 region has 15 residues. The ends were cut back, 6 bases at V and 0 bases at J, with 14 bases in the middle. CDR3 DNA sequence: TGTGCCAGCAGCCCCACCCCAGGGGTGAACACTGAAGCTTTCTTT. Amino acid sequence: CASSPTPGVNTEAFF.

This clonotype was seen many times. The chain has TRBV30 and TRBJ1-1; no definite D call. The germline V and J ends were trimmed by 0 bases and 0 bases, with 11 bases remaining between them. There are 15 residues in the CDR3. The germline V gene encodes CDR1 GTSNPN and CDR2 SVGIG (reference sequence). The DNA for the CDR3 is TGTGCCTGGAGTGTGGGCGGAAGACTGAACACTGAAGCTTTCTTT. It codes for CAWSVGGRLNTEAFF.

The chain uses TRBV14 and TRBJ2-3; TRBD2 aligns across 10 bases. J gave up 0 bases and V 2 bases, and 11 bases lay outside the gene matches. The CDR3 consists of 19 residues. Germline V gene data show CDR1 as SGHDN and CDR2 as FVKESK. The CDR3 here is CASSQFTSGDATSTDTQYF. The CDR3, as DNA: TGTGCCAGCAGCCAATTCACTAGCGGGGATGCTACTAGCACAGATACGCAGTATTTT. The whole variable domain, filled in from reference TRBV14 and TRBJ2-3, reads EAGVTQFPSHSVIEKGQTVTLRCDPISGHDNLYWYRRVMGKEIKFLLHFVKESKQDESGMPNNRFLAERTGGTYSTLKVQPAELEDSGVYFCASSQFTSGDATSTDTQYFGPGTRLTVL.

Only a few counts were recorded for this clonotype. J is TRBJ2-1 and V is TRBV5-1, with D possibly matching TRBD1 (6 bases). Germline CDR1 and CDR2: SGHRS and YFSETQ. The CDR3 runs to 14 residues. Trimming left V 0 bases short and J 8 bases short, with 12 bases between. The CDR3 sequence: CASSLGGHSDEQFF. CDR3 nucleotides: TGCGCCAGCAGCTTGGGGGGGCACTCCGATGAGCAGTTCTTC.

The rearrangement links TRBV15 to TRBJ1-2; no clear D. The length of the CDR3 is 17 residues. V lost 1 base to trimming and J lost 8 bases, with 23 bases between them. Germline CDR1 reads LNHNV; CDR2 reads YYDKDF (reference sequence). The CDR3 region is CATSRGRSVAGNGGYTF. As DNA, the CDR3 is TGTGCCACCAGCAGAGGGAGGAGCGTGGCAGGCAATGGCGGCTACACCTTC.

This clonotype has only a few counts. The chain uses TRBV20-1 and TRBJ2-5; 11 bases fit TRBD2. Germline trimming cut 5 bases from V and 5 bases from J; bases unmatched to any gene: 7. This CDR3 region has 14 residues. Per germline, CDR1 DFQATT and CDR2 SNEGSKA (reference sequence). CDR3 residues: CSALHSGRAETQYF. CDR3 coding DNA: TGCAGTGCTCTTCATAGCGGGAGGGCGGAGACCCAGTACTTC.

This chain links TRBV10-1 with TRBJ2-5; possibly TRBD2 for D (5 bases). The CDR3 sequence is 12 residues long. CDR1 and CDR2 (germline): WNHNN, SYGVQD (reference sequence). Trimming stripped 3 bases from V and 12 bases from J, with 14 bases between. The CDR3 spells CASSEGSSEKYF. The DNA of the CDR3 is TGCGCCAGCAGTGAAGGGAGTAGCGAAAAGTACTTC.

This clonotype occurred many times. The chain joins TRBV7-7 to TRBJ2-6, with a possible D match to TRBD2 (6 bases). The V gene's germline CDR1 is SSHAT and CDR2 FNYEAQ (reference sequence). The CDR3 length is 15 residues. CDR3 residues: CASASGSSGANVLTF. The CDR3, as DNA: TGTGCTAGCGCATCCGGGAGCTCTGGGGCCAACGTCCTGACTTTC.

A remark on this clonotype: Since a much larger clone is just one base distant, this may be a read error. The V call is TRBV12-3 or TRBV12-4, the J call TRBJ2-1, with 9 bases lining up with TRBD1. The assigned J gene may be wrong: the sequence end matches TRBJ2-7 better. The CDR3 contains 15 residues. CDR3: CASSSYRGRGNEQYF. The CDR3 nucleotides read TGTGCCAGCAGTTCATACAGGGGGCGCGGCAATGAGCAGTACTTC.

The gene calls are TRBV2 and TRBJ2-7; 13 bases align to TRBD2. V dropped 5 bases and J dropped 0; count of bases not matched to a gene: 4. The CDR3 is made up of 16 amino acids. Looked up from germline, CDR1 is SNHLY and CDR2 is FYNNEI. CDR3 nucleotide sequence: TGTGCCAGCAGTCGGACTAGCGGGGGTAACTCCTACGAGCAGTACTTC. Translation: CASSRTSGGNSYEQYF.

The chain is built from TRBV15 and TRBJ2-2; D is unclear. The ends were cut back, 6 bases at V and 6 bases at J, with 8 bases in the middle. This CDR3 has 12 amino acids. Germline values: CDR1 LNHNV, CDR2 YYDKDF (reference sequence). CDR3 sequence: CATRYGPGELFF. DNA of the CDR3: TGTGCCACCAGATACGGCCCCGGGGAGCTGTTTTTT.

This clonotype has ten or more counts. The CDR3 nucleotides are TGTGCCAGCTCCGGACAGGGCGGAGAGACCCAGTACTTC. It encodes CASSGQGGETQYF. V is TRBV18 and J is TRBJ2-5, with 8 bases lining up with TRBD1. The CDR3 sequence is 13 residues long. CDR1 and CDR2 from the germline V gene are KGHSH and LQKENI. Losses at the gene ends were 6 bases for V and 4 bases for J; bases not matched to a gene: 4.

This clonotype has just a few counts. The gene calls are TRBV2 and TRBJ1-5, with 7 bases identical to TRBD1. With 6 bases clipped from V and 4 bases from J, the junction kept 9 bases outside the gene matches. This CDR3 region has 15 residues. Germline-derived CDR1 and CDR2 are SNHLY and FYNNEI. The CDR3 sequence: CASSPRQGGNQPQHF. DNA for the CDR3: TGTGCCAGCAGCCCACGACAGGGTGGGAATCAGCCCCAGCATTTT.

This clonotype was picked up many times. The CDR3 DNA sequence: TGTGCCAGCAGCCCAACAGGGGCCGATACGCAGTATTTT. Translating gives CASSPTGADTQYF. The chain is built from TRBV7-6 and TRBJ2-3; 7 bases match TRBD1. The J segment lost 6 bases and the V segment lost 5 bases, leaving 5 bases of the junction unmatched. There are 13 residues in the CDR3. Germline CDR1 and CDR2: SGHVS and FNYEAQ.

This clonotype was picked up many times. The genes are TRBV12-3 or TRBV12-4 and TRBJ1-1, with D hard to call. With 1 base removed from V and 2 bases from J, the gap between germline ends came to 11 bases. The CDR3 is made up of 15 amino acids. As DNA, the CDR3 is TGTGCCAGCAGTTTAGGACGGTCTGGAAACACTGAAGCTTTCTTT. Protein product: CASSLGRSGNTEAFF.

This clonotype was found a few times. The genes are TRBV7-8 and TRBJ2-1; 10 bases are a match to TRBD2. The CDR3 is made up of 16 amino acids. Trimming cost V 1 base and J 7 bases; bases outside gene matches: 7. From germline, CDR1 is SGHVS and CDR2 FQNEAQ. CDR3 coding DNA: TGTGCCAGCAGCTTAGGGCTAGCGGGAGCGGAAAATGAGCAGTTCTTC. It is translated as CASSLGLAGAENEQFF.

This clonotype was seen ten or more times. This CDR3 reads CASSGSEGTSYNEQFF. The CDR3 DNA reads as TGCGCCAGCAGCGGGTCCGAAGGGACCTCCTACAATGAGCAGTTCTTC. The chain carries TRBV5-1 and TRBJ2-1; perhaps D is TRBD1 or TRBD2 (5 bases each). V was clipped by 4 bases and J by 0 bases, with 14 bases between them. Germline loops: CDR1 SGHRS, CDR2 YFSETQ. CDR3 size: 16 residues.

This clonotype came up many times. This chain connects TRBV28 to TRBJ1-2; TRBD1 is a possible D gene (5 bases). This CDR3 has 14 residues. CDR1 and CDR2 (germline): MDHEN, SYDVKM. V was pared by 6 bases and J by 5 bases, with 16 bases between. This CDR3 is CASRKMKGLYGYTF. The DNA of the CDR3 is TGTGCCAGCAGAAAAATGAAGGGGCTGTATGGCTACACCTTC.

CDR3 in DNA: TGTGCCACCGAGAGTCCAGCTCAAGAGACCCAGTACTTC. Encoded protein: CATESPAQETQYF. The chain couples TRBV24-1 to TRBJ2-5; D not certain. The V and J ends lost 9 bases and 2 bases respectively, with 12 bases between them. The germline gives CDR1 KGHDR, CDR2 SFDVKD. This CDR3 region has 13 residues.

This rearrangement joins TRBV7-8 to TRBJ2-7, with 7 bases that match TRBD1. V trimming: 5 bases; J trimming: 0 bases; junction bases outside the gene matches: 10. This CDR3 region has 16 residues. The germline CDR1 and CDR2 sequences are SGHVS and FQNEAQ. CDR3 coding DNA: TGTGCCAGCAGCCCCCCGGACAGGATGGTCTCCTACGAGCAGTACTTC. This sequence encodes CASSPPDRMVSYEQYF.

A remark on this clonotype: Since a much larger clone is just one base distant, this may be a read error. The chain combines TRBV11-2 with TRBJ2-3; D gene uncertain. The CDR3 runs 15 residues. V was shortened by 2 bases and J by 4 bases, with 13 bases between the two germline ends. Germline assignment: CDR1 SGHAT and CDR2 FQNNGV. For the CDR3, the DNA is TGTGCCAGCAGCTTAACCGGAACCCTTCCAGATACGCAGTATTTT. This translates into CASSLTGTLPDTQYF.

This clonotype was seen repeatedly, ten times or more. This chain joins TRBV2 and TRBJ1-2, with D perhaps matching TRBD1 (5 bases). Between the trimmed V and J ends, which lost 6 bases and 5 bases, there was a span of 10 bases. The V gene's germline CDR1 is SNHLY and CDR2 FYNNEI. The CDR3 has 12 amino acids. The CDR3 DNA reads as TGTGCCAGCAGGGAGGACACGTATGGCTACACCTTC. Its protein is CASREDTYGYTF.

The chain joins TRBV19 to TRBJ1-1; tentative D call: TRBD1 (6 bases). Trimming pared 7 bases from V and 4 bases from J, leaving 16 bases between. CDR3 length: 14 residues. Germline CDR1 is LNHDA and CDR2 is SQIVND (reference sequence). The CDR3 loop reads CASTKGGGLTEAFF. CDR3 bases: TGTGCCAGTACCAAAGGGGGGGGACTCACTGAAGCTTTCTTT.

This clonotype was counted ten times or more. The rearrangement links TRBV7-2 to TRBJ2-7, with TRBD2 matching 8 bases. The CDR3 is made up of 16 amino acids. The germline CDR1 and CDR2 sequences are SGHTA and FQGNSA. Trimming removed 1 base from V and 3 bases from J; junction bases left unmatched: 8. The DNA for the CDR3 is TGTGCCAGCAGCTTAGTACTAGCGGCGATAAGCTACGAGCAGTACTTC. It codes for CASSLVLAAISYEQYF.